A selection of T cell receptor beta chains follows, all from one sample in a study of Ad26.COV2.S vaccination and SARS-CoV-2 variants. Assay: immunoSEQ multiplex PCR; the TCRdb copy retains only in-frame clones and omits some. The table includes 180,000 or so clones, around nine tenths detected once. Specimen: peripheral blood, collected after recovery from COVID-19. The receptors were gathered from a human donor who had recovered from COVID-19. The CDR3 runs from the conserved cysteine through the conserved F or W. The D gene is left open where the match is weak. The listing skips clone size in some rows; elsewhere it reads once, few, many or a size class.

cdr3_length	v_call	d_call	clone_size	j_call	cdr3_nt	cdr3_aa
13	TRBV15	-	-	TRBJ1-4	TGTGCCACCAGCAGCCCCTTAGGTGAAAAACTGTTTTTT	CATSSPLGEKLFF
13	TRBV10-3	-	-	TRBJ1-4	TGTGCCATCAGTGAAGGCAGTAATGAAAAACTGTTTTTT	CAISEGSNEKLFF
18	TRBV4-1	TRBD1	-	TRBJ1-6	TGCGCCAGCAGCCAAGATACGTTGGTGGGACAGAGTAATTCACCCCTCCACTTT	CASSQDTLVGQSNSPLHF
14	TRBV3-1/TRBV3-2	TRBD2	-	TRBJ2-7	TGTGCCAGCAGCCTATTAACGGGAGGATACGAGCAGTACTTC	CASSLLTGGYEQYF
11	TRBV7-9	-	-	TRBJ2-3	TGTGCCAGCAGCTTACGGGATACGCAGTATTTT	CASSLRDTQYF
15	TRBV15	-	-	TRBJ1-2	TGTGCCACCAGCAGAGAGGGGTACGACAGAGGTGGCTACACCTTC	CATSREGYDRGGYTF
17	TRBV13	TRBD2	-	TRBJ2-7	TGTGCCAGCAGCAAAACTAGCGGGGGGGAGAACCGCTACGAGCAGTACTTC	CASSKTSGGENRYEQYF
16	TRBV3-1/TRBV3-2	-	-	TRBJ1-3	TGTGCCAGCAGCTACCTGACGGTGAGCTCTGGAAACACCATATATTTT	CASSYLTVSSGNTIYF
15	TRBV6-5	-	-	TRBJ1-1	TGTGCCAGCAGTCTACAGGGAAATGAGAACACTGAAGCTTTCTTT	CASSLQGNENTEAFF
13	TRBV28	-	-	TRBJ1-2	TGTGCCAGCATGACGGGAGGCGACTATGGCTACACCTTC	CASMTGGDYGYTF
14	TRBV7-2	-	-	TRBJ2-3	TGTGCCAGCAGCTTGTTAGCGAAAACAGATACGCAGTATTTT	CASSLLAKTDTQYF
14	TRBV5-1	TRBD2	few	TRBJ2-7	TGCGCCAGCAGCGTGACTAGCGGGAACTACGAGCAGTACTTC	CASSVTSGNYEQYF
15	TRBV11-1	TRBD1	-	TRBJ2-7	TGTGCCAGCAGCTCTATGGGGGACAGGCGGGGAGAGCAGTACTTC	CASSSMGDRRGEQYF
15	TRBV5-1	-	-	TRBJ2-5	TGCGCCAGCAGCTTGGAGAGGCTAGACCAAGAGACCCAGTACTTC	CASSLERLDQETQYF
12	TRBV28	-	once	TRBJ1-1	TGTGCCAGCAGTTGGGGGAACACTGAAGCTTTCTTT	CASSWGNTEAFF